Detailed here is one T cell receptor (beta chain). Its cognate antigen is unknown. The data originate from a study of cytomegalovirus exposure and HLA in healthy donors. Some clones are missing from TCRdb's copy, which holds only in-frame ones; the method was immunoSEQ multiplex PCR. The sample lists some 340,000 clones, about 90% seen once, with approximately 1.2% in the top ten. Germline CDR1 reads MNHEY; CDR2 reads SVGAGI. CDR3 length: 13 residues. Trimming cost V 2 bases and J 9 bases, with 13 bases left between them. General study findings and limits: The listing of roughly 160 TCR beta chains classed them as cytomegalovirus-associated. Testing in vitro showed a few CMV-associated chains specific for CMV antigens. Most TCRs appeared rarely, but some public TCRs recurred in many donors.

These donors were members of the approximately 110-subject validation cohort, a group separate from the approximately 670-subject first cohort. This chain joins TRBV6-5 and TRBJ1-1; D might be TRBD1 (5 bases). The receptor was derived from a woman in her 30s in good health and CMV-seropositive. The sequenced material came from PBMCs. The CDR3 sequence: CASSYGVGVQAFF. Here the CDR3 DNA reads TGTGCCAGCAGTTACGGAGTGGGGGTGCAAGCTTTCTTT.